These 27 T cell receptor beta chains were sequenced from one sample in a study of OX40 agonist ivuxolimab in advanced cancers. TCRdb's copy holds only in-frame clones and misses some; the assay was immunoSEQ multiplex PCR. The sample includes more than 45,000 clones, 89% of them seen just once. The sequencing used CD4+ or CD8+ T cells sorted from blood, collected in a trial of the OX40 agonist ivuxolimab. The receptors originated from an adult with an advanced solid tumor such as melanoma, head and neck, liver or kidney cancer.

CDR3: CASCSGSSETQYF. CDR3 nucleotides: TGTGCCAGTTGTAGCGGGAGTTCGGAGACCCAGTACTTC. This rearrangement joins TRBV6-5 to TRBJ2-5; 9 nucleotides agree with TRBD2. CDR1 and CDR2 from the germline V gene are MNHEY and SVGAGI. This CDR3 is built from 13 residues. J was trimmed by 5 bases and V by 9 bases; bases with no gene match: 7.

The V gene is TRBV2, the J gene TRBJ1-4; no clear D. The V gene's germline CDR1 is SNHLY and CDR2 FYNNEI. The CDR3 spans 17 residues. Between the trimmed V and J ends, which lost 2 bases and 1 base, there was a span of 14 bases. CDR3 DNA: TGTGCCAGCAGTGAATCTATACTCTGGGGAACTAATGAAAAACTGTTTTTT. This codes for CASSESILWGTNEKLFF.

The rearrangement uses TRBV9 and TRBJ2-2; D may match TRBD1 or TRBD2 (5 bases each). The CDR3 extends over 15 amino acids. Germline CDR1 is SGDLS and CDR2 is YYNGEE. The ends were cut back, 3 bases at V and 2 bases at J, with 11 bases in the middle. CDR3 sequence: CASSASGTNTGELFF. Here the CDR3 DNA reads TGTGCCAGCAGCGCCTCCGGGACCAACACCGGGGAGCTGTTTTTT. Together with reference TRBV9 and TRBJ2-2, the CDR3 gives the full variable domain: DSGVTQTPKHLITATGQRVTLRCSPRSGDLSVYWYQQSLDQGLQFLIQYYNGEERAKGNILERFSAQQFPDLHSELNLSSLELGDSALYFCASSASGTNTGELFFGEGSRLTVL.

The chain uses TRBV5-6 and TRBJ2-5; no firm D call. The CDR3 consists of 14 residues. CDR1 SGHDT and CDR2 YYEEEE come from the germline V gene. Trimming shortened V by 3 bases and J by 4 bases, and 13 bases separated the two germline ends. The CDR3 DNA reads TGTGCCAGCAGCTCTTGGTCCCCTCGAGAGACCCAGTACTTC. Its protein is CASSSWSPRETQYF.

The chain combines TRBV7-9 with TRBJ2-5; weak D call: TRBD1 (5 bases). Germline V lookup: CDR1 SEHNR, CDR2 FQNEAQ (reference sequence). There are 15 residues in the CDR3. Trimming left V 4 bases short and J 5 bases short, with 17 bases between. The CDR3 DNA follows: TGTGCCAGCAGCTCGCAGACAGAGGCGGAGGAGACCCAGTACTTC. Translation: CASSSQTEAEETQYF.

The chain carries TRBV30 and TRBJ2-1; TRBD2 is a possible D gene (6 bases). This CDR3 has 14 amino acids. Looked up from germline, CDR1 is GTSNPN and CDR2 is SVGIG (reference sequence). V lost 4 bases, J lost 9 bases, and 19 bases lay in between. DNA for the CDR3: TGTGCCTGGACCACGGGGGATCCCGTCGGTGAGCAGTTCTTC. As protein: CAWTTGDPVGEQFF. Drawing the rest from reference TRBV30 and TRBJ2-1, the complete variable domain is SQTIHQWPATLVQPVGSPLSLECTVEGTSNPNLYWYRQAAGRGLQLLFYSVGIGQISSEVPQNLSASRPQDRQFILSSKKLLLSDSGFYLCAWTTGDPVGEQFFGPGTRLTVL.

The V gene is TRBV9, the J gene TRBJ2-1; 8 bases are a match to TRBD2. Per the germline V gene, CDR1 is SGDLS and CDR2 is YYNGEE. This CDR3 has 17 residues. V trimming: 4 bases; J trimming: 0 bases; junction bases outside the gene matches: 9. Written as DNA, the CDR3 is TGTGCCAGCAGCCCCCGAGGAGGGACTAGCTCCTACAATGAGCAGTTCTTC. It encodes CASSPRGGTSSYNEQFF.

This chain joins TRBV19 and TRBJ2-1; 7 nucleotides match TRBD2. Germline CDR1 is LNHDA and CDR2 is SQIVND (reference sequence). The CDR3 length is 16 residues. V was pared by 8 bases and J by 3 bases, with 13 bases of the junction left unmatched. The CDR3 region has the DNA TGTGCCAGTGCCTCTGGGGCGGGAGCCCTCTACAATGAGCAGTTCTTC. Amino acids: CASASGAGALYNEQFF.

This chain links TRBV30 with TRBJ1-1; 7 nucleotides align to TRBD1. With V trimmed by 6 bases and J by 5 bases, 6 bases remained unmatched. Germline V gene sequence: CDR1 GTSNPN, CDR2 SVGIG (reference sequence). There are 12 residues in the CDR3. The CDR3 coding sequence is TGTGCCTGTGTAGGGGGCTGGACTGAAGCTTTCTTT. Translation: CACVGGWTEAFF. The full variable domain, completed using reference TRBV30 and TRBJ1-1, is SQTIHQWPATLVQPVGSPLSLECTVEGTSNPNLYWYRQAAGRGLQLLFYSVGIGQISSEVPQNLSASRPQDRQFILSSKKLLLSDSGFYLCACVGGWTEAFFGQGTRLTVV.

This clone has a handful of counts. J is TRBJ2-5 and V is TRBV5-1; the match to TRBD1 covers 7 bases. The CDR3 has 15 amino acids. The V gene's germline CDR1 is SGHRS and CDR2 YFSETQ. Trimming removed 4 bases from V and 5 bases from J; junction bases left unmatched: 11. DNA of the CDR3: TGCGCCAGCAGCCCCGGGAAGGGGGCTTGGGAGACCCAGTACTTC. Its translation is CASSPGKGAWETQYF. The whole variable domain, remainder taken from reference TRBV5-1 and TRBJ2-5, is KAGVTQTPRYLIKTRGQQVTLSCSPISGHRSVSWYQQTPGQGLQFLFEYFSETQRNKGNFPGRFSGRQFSNSRSEMNVSTLELGDSALYLCASSPGKGAWETQYFGPGTRLLVL.

J is TRBJ1-1 and V is TRBV4-1; D is ambiguous. Per the germline V gene, CDR1 is MGHRA and CDR2 is YSYEKL. The V end lost 2 bases, the J end lost 2 bases, and 18 bases lay between the germline ends. This CDR3 contains 17 residues. For the CDR3, the DNA is TGCGCCAGCAGCCAATCTTATTTTACTATCGAAAACACTGAAGCTTTCTTT. Its protein is CASSQSYFTIENTEAFF.

The chain combines TRBV7-2 with TRBJ2-3, with 7 bases lining up with TRBD2. Germline V gives CDR1 SGHTA, CDR2 FQGNSA. The CDR3 contains 17 residues. V lost 5 bases, J lost 1 base, and 12 bases stayed unmatched. The CDR3 bases are TGTGCCAGCAGCCCCTGGGGAGGGGTAGCGGGCACAGATACGCAGTATTTT. Translating it yields CASSPWGGVAGTDTQYF.

V gene TRBV27 combines with J gene TRBJ1-6; 7 bases fit TRBD1. Unmatched junction bases numbered 6, after V lost 4 bases and J lost 9 bases. CDR3 size: 14 residues. Looked up from germline, CDR1 is MNHEY and CDR2 is SMNVEV (reference sequence). The CDR3 DNA follows: TGTGCCAGCAGTTCCCAGGGGGGGGGTTCACCCCTCCACTTT. Protein product: CASSSQGGGSPLHF.

The rearrangement joins TRBV7-9 to TRBJ2-7; 7 bases align to TRBD1. The CDR3 loop spans 13 amino acids. J gave up 4 bases and V 4 bases, and 4 bases lay outside the gene matches. Germline V gene lookup returns CDR1 SEHNR and CDR2 FQNEAQ (reference sequence). The CDR3 reads CASSSGDSYEQYV. The CDR3 region has the DNA TGTGCCAGCAGCTCTGGGGACAGTTACGAGCAGTACGTC.

Concerning this clone: Other DNA sequences from this sample encode an identical CDR3 as well. The chain has TRBV27 and TRBJ2-1; D is uncertain. The V gene's germline CDR1 is MNHEY and CDR2 SMNVEV (reference sequence). V was trimmed by 0 bases and J by 4 bases, leaving 4 bases between them. CDR3 length: 13 residues. The CDR3 loop reads CASSLSRYNEQFF. As DNA, the CDR3 is TGTGCCAGCAGTTTATCCCGGTACAATGAGCAGTTCTTC.

The V call is TRBV11-2, the J call TRBJ1-3; the match to TRBD1 covers 9 bases. Germline V gives CDR1 SGHAT, CDR2 FQNNGV. CDR3 size: 18 residues. V lost 5 bases and J lost 2; bases outside the gene matches: 13. The CDR3, as DNA: TGTGCCAGCAGCCCGACCCGGGACAGGGTAGGAACTGGAAACACCATATATTTT. It codes for CASSPTRDRVGTGNTIYF. Complete variable domain (other parts from reference TRBV11-2 and TRBJ1-3): EAGVAQSPRYKIIEKRQSVAFWCNPISGHATLYWYQQILGQGPKLLIQFQNNGVVDDSQLPKDRFSAERLKGVDSTLKIQPAKLEDSAVYLCASSPTRDRVGTGNTIYFGEGSWLTVV.

The V gene is TRBV10-3, the J gene TRBJ2-1, with 11 nucleotides matching TRBD2. CDR1 and CDR2 (germline): ENHRY, SYGVKD. V lost 4 bases to trimming and J lost 6 bases; unmatched junction nucleotides: 5. This CDR3 has 15 amino acids. CDR3 nucleotides: TGTGCCATCAGTGCGGGACTAGCGGCTCCCAATGAGCAGTTCTTC. It encodes CAISAGLAAPNEQFF.

The CDR3 loop is CASIQGLTGPEAFF. The CDR3 DNA is TGTGCCAGCATACAAGGCCTCACTGGGCCTGAAGCTTTCTTT. V usage is TRBV2 and J usage is TRBJ1-1, with unresolved D. The V gene lost 7 bases and the J gene lost 6 bases, with 18 bases spanning the gap. Looked up from germline, CDR1 is SNHLY and CDR2 is FYNNEI. There are 14 residues in the CDR3.

Turning to this clone: Germline is not matched at one junction end, which may reflect a read error. The chain is built from TRBV4-1 and TRBJ2-1; 8 positions agree with TRBD2. Germline-derived CDR1 and CDR2 are MGHRA and YSYEKL. The CDR3 extends over 15 amino acids. The CDR3 bases are TGCGCCAGCAGTCAAGCCGGGACTAGTTACAATGAGCAGTTCTTC. Amino acids: CASSQAGTSYNEQFF.

The chain couples TRBV6-5 to TRBJ1-2, with D possibly being TRBD1 (5 bases). Between the trimmed V and J ends, which lost 4 bases and 5 bases, there was a span of 8 bases. CDR1 and CDR2 (germline): MNHEY, SVGAGI. This CDR3 region has 12 residues. The CDR3 region is CASSLDSYGYTF. The CDR3 bases are TGTGCCAGCAGTTTAGACAGTTATGGCTACACCTTC.

The chain combines TRBV7-8 with TRBJ2-5; TRBD2 matches 9 bases. Germline loops: CDR1 SGHVS, CDR2 FQNEAQ. V shed 0 bases and J 5 bases; nucleotides not matched to a gene: 7. This CDR3 is 16 amino acids long. The DNA for the CDR3 is TGTGCCAGCAGCTTAGCATTTAGCGGGAGTGGGGAGACCCAGTACTTC. Protein: CASSLAFSGSGETQYF. The whole variable domain, remainder taken from reference TRBV7-8 and TRBJ2-5, is GAGVSQSPRYKVAKRGQDVALRCDPISGHVSLFWYQQALGQGPEFLTYFQNEAQLDKSGLPSDRFFAERPEGSVSTLKIQRTQQEDSAVYLCASSLAFSGSGETQYFGPGTRLLVL.

V is TRBV7-9 and J is TRBJ2-6; 8 positions match TRBD2. Germline V gene sequence: CDR1 SEHNR, CDR2 FQNEAQ (reference sequence). Trimming at V came to 5 bases and at J to 0 bases, leaving 12 bases not matched to a gene. This CDR3 is built from 19 residues. CDR3 sequence: CASSLVGLEEYSGANVLTF. The CDR3 region has the DNA TGTGCCAGCAGCCTAGTGGGACTAGAGGAGTACTCTGGGGCCAACGTCCTGACTTTC.

The chain joins TRBV2 to TRBJ2-3; 9 positions match TRBD2. Germline CDR1 and CDR2: SNHLY and FYNNEI. The V gene end was trimmed by 6 bases and the J gene end by 3 bases; junction bases not matched to a gene: 22. The CDR3 has 20 amino acids. CDR3 amino acids: CASSPWRGWSKREETDTQYF. Written as DNA, the CDR3 is TGTGCCAGCAGCCCATGGAGGGGGTGGTCGAAGCGGGAGGAAACAGATACGCAGTATTTT.

The rearrangement uses TRBV19 and TRBJ1-2; D perhaps matches TRBD1 (5 bases). From germline, CDR1 is LNHDA and CDR2 SQIVND (reference sequence). The V end was cut by 8 bases, the J end by 5 bases, with 15 bases between. The CDR3 runs to 13 residues. The CDR3 DNA reads as TGTGCCAGTGGACTCGGGGGACGGTATGGCTACACCTTC. The encoded protein is CASGLGGRYGYTF.

This chain links TRBV4-1 with TRBJ2-7; 9 bases match TRBD2. Germline-derived CDR1 and CDR2 are MGHRA and YSYEKL. The trim removed 1 base at V and 5 bases at J, leaving 6 bases unmatched. CDR3 length: 15 residues. DNA for the CDR3: TGCGCCAGCAGCCAAGCGACTAGCGGTGGGGACGAGCAGTACTTC. It specifies CASSQATSGGDEQYF.

The V and J genes are TRBV6-1 and TRBJ1-2; D gene unclear. CDR3 length equals 14 residues. Germline lookup yields CDR1 MNHNS and CDR2 SASEGT. V gave up 8 bases and J gave up 4 bases, with 17 bases separating them. Written as DNA, the CDR3 is TGTGCCAGCCAGACCCCGGGTATATCCTATGGCTACACCTTC. Its translation is CASQTPGISYGYTF.

CDR3 sequence reads: CASREVTGQETQYF. DNA for the CDR3: TGCGCCAGCAGGGAGGTTACGGGACAGGAGACCCAGTACTTC. The chain recombines TRBV10-1 with TRBJ2-5; 7 bases line up with TRBD1. The CDR3 has 14 amino acids. V shed 6 bases, J shed 5 bases, and the junction held 9 bases outside the gene matches. Germline V CDR1 and CDR2: WNHNN, SYGVQD (reference sequence).